Sequencing of this TCR beta chain was carried out in a study of OX40 agonist ivuxolimab in advanced cancers. Repertoires were generated with immunoSEQ multiplex PCR, while TCRdb's copy carries only in-frame clones and drops some. The sample holds under 85,000 clones, over 85% seen once. The sequencing used CD4+ or CD8+ T cells sorted from blood, collected in a trial of the OX40 agonist ivuxolimab. The TCR sequence derives from an adult with an advanced solid tumor such as melanoma, head and neck, liver or kidney cancer.

The CDR3 nucleotides read TGTGCCAGCAGCCGGCGGGGCGACAATGAGCAGTTCTTC. Its protein is CASSRRGDNEQFF. The rearrangement joins TRBV7-2 to TRBJ2-1, with D perhaps TRBD2 (6 bases). This CDR3 comprises 13 residues. Germline V gene sequence: CDR1 SGHTA, CDR2 FQGNSA. V shed 5 bases and J shed 5 bases, with 10 bases lying between them.